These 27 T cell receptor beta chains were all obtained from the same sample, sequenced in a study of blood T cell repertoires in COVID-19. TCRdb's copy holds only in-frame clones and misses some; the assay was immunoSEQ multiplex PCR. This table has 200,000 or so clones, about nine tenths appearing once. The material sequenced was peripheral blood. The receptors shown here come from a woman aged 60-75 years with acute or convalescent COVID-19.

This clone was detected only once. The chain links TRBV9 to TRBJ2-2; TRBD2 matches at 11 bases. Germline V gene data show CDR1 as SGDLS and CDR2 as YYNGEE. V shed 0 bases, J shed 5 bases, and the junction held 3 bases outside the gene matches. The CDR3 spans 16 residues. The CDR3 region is CASSVATSGGTGELFF. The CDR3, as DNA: TGTGCCAGCAGCGTAGCTACTAGCGGGGGAACCGGGGAGCTGTTTTTT.

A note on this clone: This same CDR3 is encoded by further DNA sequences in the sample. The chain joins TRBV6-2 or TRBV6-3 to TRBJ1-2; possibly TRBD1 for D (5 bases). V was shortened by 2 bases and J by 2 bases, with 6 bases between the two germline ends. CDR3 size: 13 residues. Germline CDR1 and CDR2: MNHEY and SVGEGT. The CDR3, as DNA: TGTGCCAGCAGTTACGGGGGGAACTATGGCTACACCTTC. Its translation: CASSYGGNYGYTF.

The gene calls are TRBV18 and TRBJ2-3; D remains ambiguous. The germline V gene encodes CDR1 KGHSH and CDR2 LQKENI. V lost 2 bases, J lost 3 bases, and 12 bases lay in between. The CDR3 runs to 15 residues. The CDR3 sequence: CASSPTSVLTDTQYF. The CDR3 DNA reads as TGTGCCAGCTCACCAACGAGTGTTTTGACAGATACGCAGTATTTT.

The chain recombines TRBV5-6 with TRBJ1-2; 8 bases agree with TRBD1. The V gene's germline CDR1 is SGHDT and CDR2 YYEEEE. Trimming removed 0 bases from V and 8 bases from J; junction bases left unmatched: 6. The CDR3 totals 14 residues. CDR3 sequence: CASSLGQGMGGYTF. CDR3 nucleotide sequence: TGTGCCAGCAGCTTGGGACAGGGGATGGGCGGCTACACCTTC.

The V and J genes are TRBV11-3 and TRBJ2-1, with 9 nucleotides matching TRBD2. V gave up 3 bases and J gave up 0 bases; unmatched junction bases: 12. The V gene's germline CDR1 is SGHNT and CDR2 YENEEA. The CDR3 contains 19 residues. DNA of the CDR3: TGTGCCAGCAGCTTTAGTGGCGGGAGGGGGCCTAGCTCCTACAATGAGCAGTTCTTC. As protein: CASSFSGGRGPSSYNEQFF.

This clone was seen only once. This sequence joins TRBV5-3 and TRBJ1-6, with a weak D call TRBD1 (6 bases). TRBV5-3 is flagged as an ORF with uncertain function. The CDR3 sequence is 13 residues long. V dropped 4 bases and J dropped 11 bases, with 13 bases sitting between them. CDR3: CARSKQGWAPLHF. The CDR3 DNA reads TGTGCCAGAAGCAAGCAGGGGTGGGCACCCCTCCACTTT.

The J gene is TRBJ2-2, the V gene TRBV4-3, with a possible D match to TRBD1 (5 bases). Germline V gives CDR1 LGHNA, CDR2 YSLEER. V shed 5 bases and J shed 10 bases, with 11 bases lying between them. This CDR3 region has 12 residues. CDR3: CASSDDRAELFF. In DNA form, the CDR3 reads TGCGCCAGCAGCGACGACAGAGCGGAGCTGTTTTTT.

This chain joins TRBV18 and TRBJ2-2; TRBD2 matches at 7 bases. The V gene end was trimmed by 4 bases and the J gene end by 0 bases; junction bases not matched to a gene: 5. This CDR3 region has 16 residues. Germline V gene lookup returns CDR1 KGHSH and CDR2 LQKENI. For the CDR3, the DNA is TGTGCCAGCTCACTTCGGGACTACACGAACACCGGGGAGCTGTTTTTT. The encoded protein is CASSLRDYTNTGELFF.

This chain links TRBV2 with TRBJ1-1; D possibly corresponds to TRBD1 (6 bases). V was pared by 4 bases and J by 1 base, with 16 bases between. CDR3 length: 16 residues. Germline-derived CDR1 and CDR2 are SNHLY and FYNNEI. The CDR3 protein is CASSVGGGIANTEAFF. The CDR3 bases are TGTGCCAGCAGTGTCGGGGGGGGCATCGCGAACACTGAAGCTTTCTTT.

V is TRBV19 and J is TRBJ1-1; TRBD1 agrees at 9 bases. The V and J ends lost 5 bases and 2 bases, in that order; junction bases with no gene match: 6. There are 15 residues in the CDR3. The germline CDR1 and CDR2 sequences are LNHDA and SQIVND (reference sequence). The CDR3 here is CASSVLTGGNTEAFF. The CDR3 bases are TGTGCCAGTAGTGTCCTGACAGGGGGAAACACTGAAGCTTTCTTT.

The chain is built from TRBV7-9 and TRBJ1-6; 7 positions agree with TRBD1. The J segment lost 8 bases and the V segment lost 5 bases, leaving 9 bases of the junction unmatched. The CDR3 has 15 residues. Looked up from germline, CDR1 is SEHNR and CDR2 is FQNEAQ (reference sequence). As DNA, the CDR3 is TGTGCCAGCAGCGCAAACCGGGACAGTTATTCACCCCTCCACTTT. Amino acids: CASSANRDSYSPLHF.

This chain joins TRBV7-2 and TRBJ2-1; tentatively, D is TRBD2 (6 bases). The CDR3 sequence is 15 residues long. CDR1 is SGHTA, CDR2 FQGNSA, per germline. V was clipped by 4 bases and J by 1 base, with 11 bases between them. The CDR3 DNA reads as TGTGCCAGCAGCTCCGGACTACCTTCCTACAATGAGCAGTTCTTC. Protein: CASSSGLPSYNEQFF.

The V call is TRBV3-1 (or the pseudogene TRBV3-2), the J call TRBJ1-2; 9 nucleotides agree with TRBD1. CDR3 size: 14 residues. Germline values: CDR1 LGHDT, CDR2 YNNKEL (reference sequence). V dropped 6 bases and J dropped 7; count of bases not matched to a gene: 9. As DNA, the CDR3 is TGTGCCAGCAGACCTACAGGGGGCCTCGCTGGCTACACCTTC. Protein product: CASRPTGGLAGYTF.

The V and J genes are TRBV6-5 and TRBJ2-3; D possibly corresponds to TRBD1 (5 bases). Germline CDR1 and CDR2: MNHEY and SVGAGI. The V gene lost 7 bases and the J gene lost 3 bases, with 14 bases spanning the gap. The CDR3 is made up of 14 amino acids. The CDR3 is CASNIDRRTDTQYF. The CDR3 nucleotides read TGTGCCAGCAACATTGACAGAAGGACAGATACGCAGTATTTT.

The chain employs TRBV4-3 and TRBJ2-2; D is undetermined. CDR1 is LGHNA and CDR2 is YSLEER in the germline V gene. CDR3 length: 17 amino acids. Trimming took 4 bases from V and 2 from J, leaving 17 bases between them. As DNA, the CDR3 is TGCGCCAGCAGCCCCCGATCCCCACGGGTAAACACCGGGGAGCTGTTTTTT. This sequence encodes CASSPRSPRVNTGELFF.

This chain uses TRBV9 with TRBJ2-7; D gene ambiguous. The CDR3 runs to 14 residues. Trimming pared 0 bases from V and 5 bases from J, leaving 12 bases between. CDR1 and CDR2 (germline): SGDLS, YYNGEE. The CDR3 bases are TGTGCCAGCAGCGTAGCTACGTGGTCCAACGAGCAGTACTTC. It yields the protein CASSVATWSNEQYF.

The CDR3 region is CASSWTSADTQYF. Written as DNA, the CDR3 is TGCGCCAGCAGCTGGACTAGCGCAGATACGCAGTATTTT. V usage is TRBV5-1 and J usage is TRBJ2-3, with 9 positions matching TRBD2. Per germline, CDR1 SGHRS and CDR2 YFSETQ. The CDR3 contains 13 residues. J gave up 4 bases and V 3 bases, and 0 bases lay outside the gene matches.

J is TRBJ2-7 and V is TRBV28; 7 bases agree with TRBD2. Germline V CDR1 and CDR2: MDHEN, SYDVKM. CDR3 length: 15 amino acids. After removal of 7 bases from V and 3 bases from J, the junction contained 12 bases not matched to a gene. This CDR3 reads CASTTPTGGGYEQYF. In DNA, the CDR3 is TGTGCCAGCACCACCCCCACGGGGGGTGGCTACGAGCAGTACTTC.

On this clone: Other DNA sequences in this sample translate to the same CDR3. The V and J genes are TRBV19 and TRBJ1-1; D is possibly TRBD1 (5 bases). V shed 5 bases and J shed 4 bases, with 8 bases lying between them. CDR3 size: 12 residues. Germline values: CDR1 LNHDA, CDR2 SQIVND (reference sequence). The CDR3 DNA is TGTGCCAGTAGTTGGGGGGGCACTGAAGCTTTCTTT. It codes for CASSWGGTEAFF.

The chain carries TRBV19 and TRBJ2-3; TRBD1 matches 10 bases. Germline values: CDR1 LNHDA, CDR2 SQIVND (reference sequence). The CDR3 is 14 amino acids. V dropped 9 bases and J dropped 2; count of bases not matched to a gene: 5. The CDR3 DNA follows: TGTGCCAGCGGACAGGGGGAGGCCACAGATACGCAGTATTTT. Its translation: CASGQGEATDTQYF. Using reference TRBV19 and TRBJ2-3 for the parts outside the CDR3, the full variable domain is DGGITQSPKYLFRKEGQNVTLSCEQNLNHDAMYWYRQDPGQGLRLIYYSQIVNDFQKGDIAEGYSVSREKKESFPLTVTSAQKNPTAFYLCASGQGEATDTQYFGPGTRLTVL.

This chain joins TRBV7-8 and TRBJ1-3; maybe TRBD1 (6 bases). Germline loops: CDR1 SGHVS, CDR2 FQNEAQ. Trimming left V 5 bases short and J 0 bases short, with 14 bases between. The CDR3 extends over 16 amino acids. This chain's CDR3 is CASSANRARSGNTIYF. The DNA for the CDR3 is TGTGCCAGCAGCGCTAACAGGGCCCGCTCTGGAAACACCATATATTTT.

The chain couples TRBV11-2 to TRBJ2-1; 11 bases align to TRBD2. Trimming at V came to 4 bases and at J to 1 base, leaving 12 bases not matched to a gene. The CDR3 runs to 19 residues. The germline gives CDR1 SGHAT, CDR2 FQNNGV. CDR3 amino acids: CASSSNLVLAGGSYNEQFF. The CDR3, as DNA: TGTGCCAGCAGCTCAAATCTGGTGTTAGCGGGAGGGTCCTACAATGAGCAGTTCTTC.

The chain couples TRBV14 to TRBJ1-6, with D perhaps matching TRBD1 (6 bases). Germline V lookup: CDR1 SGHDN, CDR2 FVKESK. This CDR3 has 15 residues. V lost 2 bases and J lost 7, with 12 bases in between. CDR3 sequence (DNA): TGTGCCAGCAGCCAACTCCCAGGGGTCAATTCACCCCTCCACTTT. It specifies CASSQLPGVNSPLHF.

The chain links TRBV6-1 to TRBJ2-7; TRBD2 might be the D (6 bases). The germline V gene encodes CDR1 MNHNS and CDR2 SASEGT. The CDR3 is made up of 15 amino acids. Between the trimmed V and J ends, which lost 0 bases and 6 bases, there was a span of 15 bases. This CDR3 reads CASSEARLVFGEQYF. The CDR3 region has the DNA TGTGCCAGCAGTGAAGCCCGACTAGTTTTTGGCGAGCAGTACTTC.

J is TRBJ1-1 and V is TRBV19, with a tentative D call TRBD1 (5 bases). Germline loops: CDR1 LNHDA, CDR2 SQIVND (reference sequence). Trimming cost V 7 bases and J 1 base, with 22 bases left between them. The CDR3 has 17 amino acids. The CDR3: CASKFAGVRAQNTEAFF. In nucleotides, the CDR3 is TGTGCCAGTAAATTCGCAGGTGTCAGGGCCCAGAACACTGAAGCTTTCTTT.

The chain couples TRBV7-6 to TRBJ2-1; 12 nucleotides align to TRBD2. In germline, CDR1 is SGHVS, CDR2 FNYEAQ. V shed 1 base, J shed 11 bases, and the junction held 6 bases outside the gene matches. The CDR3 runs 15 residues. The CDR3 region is CASSLEASGGDKQFF. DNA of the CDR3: TGTGCCAGCAGCTTAGAGGCTAGCGGGGGGGACAAGCAGTTCTTC.

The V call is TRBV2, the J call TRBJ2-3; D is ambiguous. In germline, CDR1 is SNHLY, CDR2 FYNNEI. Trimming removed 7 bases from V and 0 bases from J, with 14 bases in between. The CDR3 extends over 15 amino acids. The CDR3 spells CASIYPATSTDTQYF. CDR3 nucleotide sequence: TGTGCCAGCATTTACCCTGCAACTAGCACAGATACGCAGTATTTT.